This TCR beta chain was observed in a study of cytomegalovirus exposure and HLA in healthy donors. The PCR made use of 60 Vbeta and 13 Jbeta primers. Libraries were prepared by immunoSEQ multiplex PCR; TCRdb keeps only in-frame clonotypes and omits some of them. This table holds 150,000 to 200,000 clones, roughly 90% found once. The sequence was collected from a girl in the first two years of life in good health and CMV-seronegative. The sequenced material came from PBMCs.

Here the CDR3 reads CASSLQSGEDTQYF. The DNA for the CDR3 is TGTGCCAGCAGTCTACAATCGGGGGAAGATACGCAGTATTTT. The gene calls are TRBV4-2 and TRBJ2-3; a weak D match, TRBD2 (6 bases). Germline V lookup: CDR1 LGHNA, CDR2 YNFKEQ. The CDR3 length is 14 residues. Trimming pared 6 bases from V and 5 bases from J, leaving 15 bases between.